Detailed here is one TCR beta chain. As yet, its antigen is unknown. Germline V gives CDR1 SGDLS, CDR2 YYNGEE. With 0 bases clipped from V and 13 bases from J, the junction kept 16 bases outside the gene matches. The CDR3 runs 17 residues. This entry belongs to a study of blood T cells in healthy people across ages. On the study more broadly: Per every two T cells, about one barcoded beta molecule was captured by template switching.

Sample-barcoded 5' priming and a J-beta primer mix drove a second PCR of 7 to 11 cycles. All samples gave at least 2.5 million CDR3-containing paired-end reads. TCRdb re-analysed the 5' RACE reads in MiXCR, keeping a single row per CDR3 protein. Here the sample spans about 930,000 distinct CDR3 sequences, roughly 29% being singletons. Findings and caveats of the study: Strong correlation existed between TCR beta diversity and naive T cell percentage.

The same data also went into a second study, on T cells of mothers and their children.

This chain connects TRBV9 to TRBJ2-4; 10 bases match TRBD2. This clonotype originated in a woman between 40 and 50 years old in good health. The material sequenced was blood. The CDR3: CASSVETSGVSSNEQYF. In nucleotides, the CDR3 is TGTGCCAGCAGCGTAGAAACTAGCGGGGTGTCTAGCAATGAGCAGTACTTC.